This T cell receptor (beta chain) came from a study of blood T cell repertoires in COVID-19. Study summary: Whether acute or convalescent, the COVID-19 samples came from the United States, Italy and Spain. In each case, the material was cDNA or gDNA derived from T cells, B-cell-depleted T cells, or PBMCs.

TCRdb's copy holds only in-frame clones and misses some; the assay was immunoSEQ multiplex PCR. The table lists about 130,000 clones, 85% of them singletons. One Seattle source followed patients from active infection through their disease course. The sequence derives from a woman aged 80 or over with COVID-19, enrolled during active disease. The sample was peripheral blood.

DNA for the CDR3: TGTGCCAGCAGCCAGTTAGCGGATAGCTCCTACGAGCAGTACTTC. This sequence encodes CASSQLADSSYEQYF. The V and J genes are TRBV4-2 and TRBJ2-7; TRBD2 is a possible D gene (6 bases). The CDR3 extends over 15 amino acids. V dropped 3 bases and J dropped 0 bases, with 12 bases sitting between them. Germline CDR1 reads LGHNA; CDR2 reads YNFKEQ.